This is a list of T cell receptor beta chains from one sample in a study of blood T cell repertoires in COVID-19. Repertoires were generated with immunoSEQ multiplex PCR, while TCRdb's copy carries only in-frame clones and drops some. The sample lists approximately 330,000 clones; approximately 90% were seen once. The material sequenced was peripheral blood. The receptors come from a man aged 25-40 years with COVID-19, enrolled during active disease. Both conserved end residues are part of each CDR3. A D gene is named only where the DNA matches it firmly. Size is omitted from some rows. Given values are once, few, many or a class for expanded clones.

>TRBV4-3|-|few
CASSQDFTANTEAFF
>TRBV24-1|-|-
CATSDEVGAHSYEQYF
>TRBV15|TRBD1|-
CATSRDPGGIETQYF
>TRBV29-1|TRBD1|-
CSVDRQGETYEQYF
>TRBV28|TRBD1|once
CASSFPTGAYEQYF
>TRBV6-4|-|-
CASSEREGVQPQHF
>TRBV30|-|-
CAWSRQGVYEQYF
>TRBV4-3|TRBD1|-
CASSHNWVGQGYNYGYTF
>TRBV4-3|TRBD2|-
CASSQELAVSYEQYF
>TRBV3-1/TRBV3-2|TRBD2|-
CASSQDNGLAETGTMRQFF
>TRBV3-1/TRBV3-2|TRBD1|-
CASSQDSTGARNYGYTF
>TRBV27|-|-
CASSLTGVFYNEQFF
>TRBV14|-|-
CASSPRTNWEETQYF
>TRBV5-4|TRBD2|once
CASSFGTSGGTTGELFF
>TRBV5-4|-|-
CASSLPGHSYEQYF
>TRBV7-2|-|-
CASSLRTNRNTGELFF
>TRBV5-1|TRBD1|-
CASSLGGQGIYEQYF
>TRBV28|-|-
CASASDYRSQYF
>TRBV2|-|-
CASSTRGHGYTF
>TRBV6-2/TRBV6-3|-|-
CASSYATGTPSGNTIYF
>TRBV27|TRBD2|-
CASSTLQAGANYEQYF
>TRBV19|-|-
CASSIGEGVDYGYTF
>TRBV6-5|-|-
CASTPELGGYEQYF
>TRBV12-3/TRBV12-4|-|-
CASSREMNQPQHF
>TRBV27|-|-
CASSLSEEDIQYF
>TRBV6-6|-|-
CASSPSGATYNEQFF
>TRBV19|TRBD2|-
CASRRAGIYNEQFF
>TRBV14|TRBD1|-
CASSQPGQGTSEQYF
>TRBV6-5|TRBD1|once
CASGQGGTQYF
>TRBV5-1|TRBD2|-
CASSSGLAVYNEQFF
>TRBV6-5|-|-
CAIRRPSGGGETQYF
>TRBV12-5|-|few
CASGLGPRGVSPLHF
>TRBV28|TRBD1|-
CASISVKGAIQPQHF
>TRBV10-3|-|-
CAISGEAGQPQHF
>TRBV30|-|-
CAWSAPVNTEAFF
>TRBV29-1|TRBD2|-
CSAPRGTSGYNEQFF
>TRBV14|-|once
CASSRGGRGDTEAFF
>TRBV4-3|TRBD1|-
CASSQVGITGGKEGYTF
>TRBV18|-|-
CASSETIYSPLHF
>TRBV7-9|-|-
CASSLAGGTGYGYTF
>TRBV7-8|-|-
CASSPLSATNEKLFF
>TRBV3-1/TRBV3-2|-|-
CASSPVRNSTDTQYF
>TRBV7-6|-|-
CASSLRSGPYEQYF
>TRBV9|TRBD2|-
CASSVSGRVGYNEQFF
>TRBV9|-|-
CASSVDLAGNSPLHF
>TRBV18|-|-
CASSPLRGTHEQYF
>TRBV19|TRBD1|-
CASSTGTGGNIQYF
>TRBV10-3|-|few
CATSGTTTYEQYF
>TRBV5-1|-|once
CASSLGDLGFRNEQFF
>TRBV4-3|TRBD2|-
CASSPGREAHEQFF
>TRBV9|TRBD1|-
CASSVTGTGNTIYF
>TRBV4-2|-|-
CASSQNRVMNTEAFF
>TRBV5-1|TRBD1|-
CASSRRQGTRDTEAFF
>TRBV25-1|TRBD2|-
CASSESPRASGIRYEQYF
>TRBV4-3|-|-
CASSQDGQNHEQYF
>TRBV3-1/TRBV3-2|TRBD1|-
CASSQQGAFNTGELFF
>TRBV5-1|-|-
CASSLDSGSSYNSPLHF
>TRBV11-2|-|-
CASSFDTGTYEQYF
>TRBV10-3|-|-
CAVQVRETQYF